This T cell receptor (beta chain) was found in a study of blood T cells in healthy people across ages. The draw of peripheral blood yielded roughly 9.1 milliliters from each donor. Comment on this clonotype: Its antigen is undetermined.

Per germline, CDR1 MDHEN and CDR2 SYDVKM. The CDR3 consists of 14 residues. Study conclusions and caveats: From one million sequenced T cells, diversity estimates were lower bounds. When set beside aged donors, long-lived donors presented more naive CD4+ cells and higher diversity. Unsorted PBMCs blocked a conclusive comparison of naive and antigen-experienced cells.

Through a sample-barcoded 5' primer and a J-beta primer mix, a second PCR was run for roughly 6 to 12 cycles. TCRdb reprocessed the 5' RACE reads via MiXCR and lists one record per CDR3 protein. Among 600,000 to 1,000,000 distinct CDR3 sequences listed, roughly 50% were seen once. Sequencing input: blood. This clonotype was sampled from a man in his thirties or forties in good health. The chain couples TRBV28 to TRBJ2-5, with TRBD1 matching 9 bases. Matching the DNA end better, TRBJ2-7 makes the J call doubtful. The CDR3 sequence is CASSGPGTGIEQYF. In DNA form, the CDR3 reads TGTGCCAGCAGTGGTCCCGGGACAGGGATCGAGCAGTACTTC.